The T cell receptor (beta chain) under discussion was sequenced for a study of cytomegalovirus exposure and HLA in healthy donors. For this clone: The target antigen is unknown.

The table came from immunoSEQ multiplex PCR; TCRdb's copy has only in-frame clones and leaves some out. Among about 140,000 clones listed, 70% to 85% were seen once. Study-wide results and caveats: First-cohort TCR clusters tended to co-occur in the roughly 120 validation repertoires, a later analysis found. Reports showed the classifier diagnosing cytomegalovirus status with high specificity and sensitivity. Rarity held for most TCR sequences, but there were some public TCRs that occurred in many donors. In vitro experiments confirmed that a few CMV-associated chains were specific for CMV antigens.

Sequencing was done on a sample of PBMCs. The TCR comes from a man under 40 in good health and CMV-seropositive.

CDR3 loop: CASSHRLAELLHYNEQFF. The CDR3 DNA reads TGCGCCAGCAGTCATCGACTAGCGGAACTACTCCACTACAATGAGCAGTTCTTC. The chain carries TRBV23-1 and TRBJ2-1; 9 bases match TRBD2. TRBV23-1 is recorded as an ORF, its role being uncertain. V shed 3 bases and J 3 bases; nucleotides not matched to a gene: 12. The CDR3 sequence is 18 residues long.